This TCR beta chain was observed in a study of T-cell reconstitution after alpha-beta-depleted transplantation in children (dated by TCRdb to the mid-2010s). General notes on the study: Using TCR repertoire profiling, the study followed T-cell immune reconstitution in a quantitative way in children after TCRalphabeta/CD19-depleted allogeneic hematopoietic cell transplantation.

The sample holds many counts of this clonotype. Its antigen remains undetermined. It has no much larger one-base neighbor in the sample; base qualities were not kept. Library creation used PCR. Sequencing instrument: Illumina HiSeq 2500. TCR libraries were prepared with molecular barcoding, using unique molecular identifiers to normalize TCRbeta repertoire quantification. TCRdb reprocessing: public reads trimmed at Q25 with fastp, clones called with MiXCR, in-frame beta chains kept. Every CDR3 protein is listed once, alongside the most common genes and DNA of its rows. The sample data list roughly 200,000 distinct CDR3 sequences, and approximately 15% of these were observed just once. The ten largest clones add up to roughly 13% of the sample. Trimming takes 4 bases from V and 0 bases from J, and the germline ends sit 14 bases apart. Inclusive of the bounding cysteine and phenylalanine, the CDR3 is 16 residues long. The CDR3 DNA has 48 bases and is translated from base 1. In the germline V gene, CDR1 corresponds to SGHTA and CDR2 to FQGNSA.

The source was PBMCs from the stem cell graft donor, collected from the stem cell graft. The receptor was isolated from a human donor who donated a stem cell graft to a child with acute lymphoblastic leukemia. This chain is built from TRBV7-2 and TRBJ2-3; a weak D assignment points to TRBD2 (6 bases agree). The nucleotide sequence is given as TGTGCCAGCAGCTCAAATTCGGGGGACAGCACAGATACGCAGTATTTT. Its translation reads: CASSSNSGDSTDTQYF.